These T cell receptor beta chains were read from a single sample in a study of blood T cell repertoires in COVID-19. The assay was immunoSEQ multiplex PCR, and TCRdb's table has in-frame clones only and misses some. This table holds around 60,000 clones, approximately 91% found once. The sequenced sample consisted of peripheral blood. These TCRs come from a man in his fifties with active COVID-19. The CDR3 runs from the conserved cysteine through the conserved F or W. The order of the fields is D gene, CDR3 length, clone size, V gene, J gene, CDR3 DNA, CDR3 protein. A D gene is named only where the DNA matches it firmly. Size tells how often a clone was seen (once, few, many) or the class of an expanded clone, and some rows leave it out.

>NA|13|NA|TRBV7-2|TRBJ1-1
TGTGCCAGCGGCACACAGGCTAACACTGAAGCTTTCTTT
CASGTQANTEAFF
>NA|13|NA|TRBV6-4|TRBJ1-2
TGTGCCAGCAGTGACTCGGGAGGATATGGCTACACCTTC
CASSDSGGYGYTF
>NA|12|NA|TRBV2|TRBJ1-2
TGTGCCAGCAGGGGAGGGGCGACGGGCTACACCTTC
CASRGGATGYTF
>NA|16|few|TRBV5-1|TRBJ2-7
TGCGCCAGCAGCTTGGGAGGTTTGCAGGGCCCTGGCGAGCAGTACTTC
CASSLGGLQGPGEQYF
>NA|16|NA|TRBV4-2|TRBJ2-3
TGTGCCAGCAGCCAAGTTTTAGCGGATAGCACAGATACGCAGTATTTT
CASSQVLADSTDTQYF
>NA|13|NA|TRBV28|TRBJ1-5
TGTGCCAGCAGTACTACGGGGAATCAGCCCCAGCATTTT
CASSTTGNQPQHF
>NA|13|once|TRBV30|TRBJ2-5
TGTGCCTGGAGTTCCGTTGAGTTATGGACCCAGTACTTC
CAWSSVELWTQYF
>NA|17|NA|TRBV7-9|TRBJ2-3
TGTGCCAGCAGCCAAAAGTGGGTGACTACTAGCACAGATACGCAGTATTTT
CASSQKWVTTSTDTQYF
>TRBD2|15|NA|TRBV15|TRBJ2-1
TGTGCCACCAGTACTAGCGGGGGGGCGGGGAATGAGCAGTTCTTC
CATSTSGGAGNEQFF
>TRBD2|15|NA|TRBV12-5|TRBJ2-3
TGTGCTAGTTTGTCACTAGCGGGAACCTTAGATACGCAGTATTTT
CASLSLAGTLDTQYF
>TRBD2|15|NA|TRBV7-2|TRBJ2-1
TGTGCCAGCAGCTTACGACTAGCATTCAACAATGAGCAGTTCTTC
CASSLRLAFNNEQFF
>TRBD1|15|NA|TRBV9|TRBJ2-7
TGTGCCAGCAGCGTAGGGGGGACAGGGGCCCACGAGCAGTACTTC
CASSVGGTGAHEQYF
>NA|17|NA|TRBV21-1|TRBJ1-5
TGTGCCAGCAGCAAAATCCCCAGGGGGAAAGGGGATCAGCCCCAGCATTTT
CASSKIPRGKGDQPQHF
>TRBD1|15|NA|TRBV15|TRBJ1-2
TGTGCCACCAGCAGAGATGGGGACAGGGTTGATGGCTACACCTTC
CATSRDGDRVDGYTF
>TRBD2|14|NA|TRBV3-1/TRBV3-2|TRBJ2-7
TGTGCCAGCAGCCCCCCTCTAGGGAGGGACGAGCAGTACTTC
CASSPPLGRDEQYF
>NA|15|NA|TRBV4-1|TRBJ2-3
TGCGCCAGCAGCCAAGATGGGCTGCTCACAGATACGCAGTATTTT
CASSQDGLLTDTQYF
>TRBD2|13|NA|TRBV6-6|TRBJ2-1
TGTGCCACCGCGGGGGGGGTCCCCAATGAGCAGTTCTTC
CATAGGVPNEQFF
>TRBD1|14|NA|TRBV11-1|TRBJ2-7
TGTGCCAGCAGCTTAGGGACAGGGCACTACGAGCAGTACTTC
CASSLGTGHYEQYF
>NA|15|once|TRBV18|TRBJ1-5
TGTGCCAGCTCACGAGCGAGGGATAGCAATCAGCCCCAGCATTTT
CASSRARDSNQPQHF
>NA|10|few|TRBV20-1|TRBJ1-2
TGCAGTGCCCACGCGGGGGCCTCCACCTTC
CSAHAGASTF
>TRBD2|14|NA|TRBV12-5|TRBJ2-3
TGTGCTAGTGGGCCCAGCGGGGGCACAGATACGCAGTATTTT
CASGPSGGTDTQYF
>NA|12|NA|TRBV2|TRBJ1-3
TGTGCCCCCCTGGACATTGGAAACACCATATATTTT
CAPLDIGNTIYF
>NA|13|NA|TRBV5-1|TRBJ1-1
TGCGCCAGCAGCTTGACTAACAGGGCCGAAGCTTTCTTT
CASSLTNRAEAFF
>TRBD1|14|NA|TRBV6-5|TRBJ1-4
TGTGCCAGCAGCCCCGACAGGGGGCGGGAAAAACTGTTTTTT
CASSPDRGREKLFF
>NA|11|NA|TRBV29-1|TRBJ1-2
TGCAGCGTCCGGTACGGGTATGGCTACACCTTC
CSVRYGYGYTF
>TRBD1|13|NA|TRBV12-3/TRBV12-4|TRBJ1-2
TGTGCCAGTTTAGGGGACAGGAACTATGGCTACACCTTC
CASLGDRNYGYTF
>NA|16|NA|TRBV5-1|TRBJ2-1
TGCGCCAGCAAGGATGGGGGGGGCTGGTCCTACAATGAGCAGTTCTTC
CASKDGGGWSYNEQFF
>NA|15|NA|TRBV7-5|TRBJ2-6
TGTGCCAGAAGCCCCCAGGGCTCTGGGGCCAACGTCCTGACTTTC
CARSPQGSGANVLTF
>TRBD1|15|NA|TRBV11-3|TRBJ2-2
TGTGCCAGCAGCCCCGGACAGGGGGCTACCGGGGAGCTGTTTTTT
CASSPGQGATGELFF
>NA|13|NA|TRBV3-1/TRBV3-2|TRBJ2-5
TGTGCCAGCAGCCATTGGCAGGAAGAGACCCAGTACTTC
CASSHWQEETQYF
>TRBD1|13|NA|TRBV7-9|TRBJ1-2
TGTGCCAGCAGCCCCCAGCAGGGGGTGAAGTACACCTTC
CASSPQQGVKYTF
>TRBD1|15|NA|TRBV29-1|TRBJ2-3
TGCAGCGTTGAAGGGAGGGACAGGGGGCTTTCATCGCAGTATTTT
CSVEGRDRGLSSQYF
>NA|14|NA|TRBV11-1|TRBJ1-6
TGTGCCAGCAGCTTAGACCAGGGAGGTTCACCCCTCCACTTT
CASSLDQGGSPLHF
>TRBD2|14|NA|TRBV7-8|TRBJ2-3
TGTGCCAGCAATCTAGGACTAGCAGTAGATACGCAGTATTTT
CASNLGLAVDTQYF
>TRBD2|15|once|TRBV5-5|TRBJ2-1
TGTGCCAGCAGCTTGGCCGCTAGCGGATACAATGAGCAGTTCTTC
CASSLAASGYNEQFF
>NA|17|NA|TRBV7-2|TRBJ1-3
TGTGCCAGCAGCTTCAATAACGCATTGAGCTCTGGAAACACCATATATTTT
CASSFNNALSSGNTIYF
>TRBD1|17|NA|TRBV19|TRBJ1-1
TGTGCCAGTAGTCAGGGGGGACCCCTTGTCCCTTACCCAGAAGCTTTCTTT
CASSQGGPLVPYPEAFF
>NA|11|NA|TRBV4-1|TRBJ2-1
TGCGCCAGCAGCCATAGAGGGGAGCAGTTCTTC
CASSHRGEQFF
>NA|13|few|TRBV14|TRBJ1-2
TGTGCCAGCAGCGCACAACCAAATTATGGCTACACCTTC
CASSAQPNYGYTF
>TRBD1|13|NA|TRBV12-5|TRBJ2-7
TGTGCTAGTGGTTATAGGGGGCCCTACGAGCAGTACTTC
CASGYRGPYEQYF
>NA|13|NA|TRBV5-6|TRBJ2-2
TGTGCCAGCAGCTTGCAGAACACCGGGGAGCTGTTTTTT
CASSLQNTGELFF
>TRBD1|13|NA|TRBV30|TRBJ1-4
TGTGCCTTCCGGACAGGGGGGCATGAAAAACTGTTTTTT
CAFRTGGHEKLFF